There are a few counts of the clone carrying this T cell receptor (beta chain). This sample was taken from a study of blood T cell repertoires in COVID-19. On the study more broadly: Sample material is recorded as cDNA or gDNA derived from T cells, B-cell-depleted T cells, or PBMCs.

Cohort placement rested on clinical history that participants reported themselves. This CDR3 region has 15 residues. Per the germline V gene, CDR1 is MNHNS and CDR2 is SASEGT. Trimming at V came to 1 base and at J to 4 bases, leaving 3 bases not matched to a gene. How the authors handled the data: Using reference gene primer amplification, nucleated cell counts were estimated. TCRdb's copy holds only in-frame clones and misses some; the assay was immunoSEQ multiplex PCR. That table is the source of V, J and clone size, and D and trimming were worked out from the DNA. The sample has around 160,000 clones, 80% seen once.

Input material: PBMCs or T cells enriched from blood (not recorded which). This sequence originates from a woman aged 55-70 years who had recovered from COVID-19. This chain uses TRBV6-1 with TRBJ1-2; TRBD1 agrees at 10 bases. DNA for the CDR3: TGTGCCAGCAGTGAAGATGGGGACAGGGGCTATGGCTACACCTTC. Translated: CASSEDGDRGYGYTF.